This entry lists 24 T cell receptor beta chains sequenced from one sample in a study of blood T cells in healthy people across ages. Through a sample-barcoded 5' primer and a J-beta primer mix, a second PCR was run for roughly 6 to 12 cycles. TCRdb reprocessed the 5' RACE reads with MiXCR, giving one entry per CDR3 protein. The data contain approximately 1,000,000 distinct CDR3 sequences, roughly two fifths of them seen just once; the ten biggest clones take up roughly 13%. What was sequenced was blood. These receptors were collected from a man younger than 35 in good health.

This clonotype occurred a few times. The chain uses TRBV4-3 and TRBJ2-1, with 8 nucleotides matching TRBD2. This CDR3 comprises 16 residues. V was pared by 3 bases and J by 5 bases, with 9 bases of the junction left unmatched. The germline V gene has CDR1 LGHNA and CDR2 YSLEER. The CDR3 reads CASSQAGGDRNNEQFF. In DNA, the CDR3 is TGCGCCAGCAGCCAGGCCGGGGGGGATAGAAACAATGAGCAGTTCTTC.

This clonotype was counted a single time. The V call is TRBV6-5, the J call TRBJ1-1; TRBD1 might be the D (5 bases). Germline V gene sequence: CDR1 MNHEY, CDR2 SVGAGI. The ends were cut back, 2 bases at V and 4 bases at J, with 14 bases in the middle. CDR3 length: 15 residues. In DNA, the CDR3 is TGTGCCAGCAGTTACGGGCTGGGGGGTTCCACTGAAGCTTTCTTT. It yields the protein CASSYGLGGSTEAFF.

The genes are TRBV7-2 and TRBJ2-1; D might be TRBD1 or TRBD2, each matching 5 bases. The germline V gene has CDR1 SGHTA and CDR2 FQGNSA. Trimming shortened V by 6 bases and J by 4 bases, and 13 bases separated the two germline ends. The CDR3 is 14 residues long. The CDR3 loop reads CASSRDGLYNEQFF. CDR3 bases: TGTGCCAGCAGTCGGGACGGATTATACAATGAGCAGTTCTTC.

The chain joins TRBV6-5 to TRBJ1-2; 10 bases agree with TRBD1. Looked up from germline, CDR1 is MNHEY and CDR2 is SVGAGI. The CDR3 totals 16 residues. J was trimmed by 7 bases and V by 2 bases; bases with no gene match: 10. In DNA form, the CDR3 reads TGTGCCAGCAGTTACCGAAGGGACAGGGGTGTCTGTGGCTACACCTTC. It translates to CASSYRRDRGVCGYTF.

This sequence joins TRBV20-1 and TRBJ2-4; TRBD1 aligns across 10 bases. This CDR3 has 14 residues. Germline CDR1 is DFQATT and CDR2 is SNEGSKA (reference sequence). V shed 6 bases and J 13 bases; nucleotides not matched to a gene: 15. The CDR3 DNA is TGCAGTGCGCACCCGGGACAGGGGTACAATGAGCAGTACTTC. Amino acid sequence: CSAHPGQGYNEQYF.

This clonotype came up a few times. The chain joins TRBV4-1 to TRBJ1-5, with TRBD1 matching over 7 bases. The V segment lost 4 bases and the J segment 5 bases; nucleotides outside the gene matches: 5. This CDR3 is 14 amino acids long. Germline loops: CDR1 MGHRA, CDR2 YSYEKL. CDR3 region: CASSPITGDQPQHF. CDR3 in DNA: TGCGCCAGCAGCCCAATAACAGGGGATCAGCCCCAGCATTTT.

The V gene is TRBV25-1, the J gene TRBJ2-1, with 7 bases matching TRBD2. From germline, CDR1 is MGHDK and CDR2 SYGVNS. The J segment lost 5 bases and the V segment lost 4 bases, leaving 5 bases of the junction unmatched. There are 14 residues in the CDR3. Here the CDR3 DNA reads TGTGCCAGCAGTGGGGGAGGGGACCACAATGAGCAGTTCTTC. Translated, it gives CASSGGGDHNEQFF.

The chain has TRBV25-1 and TRBJ2-7; 8 nucleotides match TRBD2. The germline V gene has CDR1 MGHDK and CDR2 SYGVNS. CDR3 length equals 15 residues. V lost 6 bases, J lost 7 bases, and 14 bases stayed unmatched. The CDR3 sequence is CASSEDSGAYNEQYF. The CDR3 nucleotides are TGTGCCAGCAGCGAGGATAGCGGGGCATACAATGAGCAGTACTTC.

CDR3 loop: CASSQDGGRIFVQYF. The CDR3 region has the DNA TGTGCCAGCAGCCAAGATGGAGGACGGATTTTTGTGCAGTACTTC. The rearrangement uses TRBV14 and TRBJ2-5; maybe TRBD2 (5 bases). The CDR3 is 15 amino acids. Germline CDR1 SGHDN, CDR2 FVKESK. The germline V and J ends were trimmed by 0 bases and 11 bases, with 19 bases remaining between them.

This sequence joins TRBV12-3 or TRBV12-4 and TRBJ2-3; either TRBD1 or TRBD2 may supply D (6 bases each). The CDR3 has 13 amino acids. V lost 7 bases to trimming and J lost 4 bases, with 12 bases between them. CDR3 region: CASTRRGADTQYF. The CDR3 nucleotides read TGTGCCAGCACCAGGAGGGGGGCAGATACGCAGTATTTT.

The J gene is TRBJ1-2, the V gene TRBV5-5, with 8 bases fitting TRBD1. Germline CDR1 SGHKS, CDR2 YYEKEE (reference sequence). The V segment lost 0 bases and the J segment 2 bases; nucleotides outside the gene matches: 3. This CDR3 contains 15 residues. The CDR3 bases are TGTGCCAGCAGCTTGGGGACAGGGTTAAACTATGGCTACACCTTC. Translation gives CASSLGTGLNYGYTF.

The chain carries TRBV7-9 and TRBJ2-5; the D gene is possibly TRBD1 (6 bases). Trimming pared 6 bases from V and 1 base from J, leaving 15 bases between. The length of the CDR3 is 15 residues. Germline V CDR1 and CDR2: SEHNR, FQNEAQ (reference sequence). CDR3 DNA sequence: TGTGCCAGCAGGTCAGGGGAAACAAGCCAAGAGACCCAGTACTTC. It translates to CASRSGETSQETQYF.

This clonotype turned up a few times. The chain recombines TRBV20-1 with TRBJ1-5; tentatively, D is TRBD1 (5 bases). Trimming took 5 bases from V and 1 from J, leaving 15 bases between them. Germline V gene data show CDR1 as DFQATT and CDR2 as SNEGSKA (reference sequence). The CDR3 contains 15 residues. DNA for the CDR3: TGCAGTGCTCCCGGTGGGGGTAGGAGCAATCAGCCCCAGCATTTT. This sequence encodes CSAPGGGRSNQPQHF.

There are many counts of this clonotype. J is TRBJ2-3 and V is TRBV28; 15 bases agree with TRBD2. The CDR3 covers 15 residues. Trimming took 5 bases from V and 6 from J; bases not matched to a gene: 3. CDR1 and CDR2 (germline): MDHEN, SYDVKM. CDR3 sequence: CASSTGTSGGDTQYF. The CDR3 bases are TGTGCCAGCAGTACCGGGACTAGCGGGGGGGATACGCAGTATTTT.

V gene TRBV7-2 combines with J gene TRBJ2-7; no clear D. The CDR3 length is 16 residues. Germline CDR1 reads SGHTA; CDR2 reads FQGNSA. With 1 base removed from V and 7 bases from J, the gap between germline ends came to 20 bases. CDR3 in amino acids: CASSLGPDTSYNEQYF. The CDR3 DNA sequence: TGTGCCAGCAGCTTAGGGCCAGACACCTCATACAATGAGCAGTACTTC.

In regard to this clonotype: Possible read error: a much larger clone is one base away. The genes are TRBV28 and TRBJ2-7; D is perhaps TRBD1 or TRBD2 (5 bases each). V was pared by 10 bases and J by 5 bases, with 18 bases between. The CDR3 has 13 residues. The V gene's germline CDR1 is MDHEN and CDR2 SYDVKM. The CDR3 spells CATSVGVGDEQYF. The CDR3 DNA reads TGTGCCACATCTGTGGGTGTGGGGGACGAGCAGTACTTC.

This clonotype came up a few times. This chain connects TRBV19 to TRBJ1-1; 9 bases fit TRBD1. Germline CDR1 reads LNHDA; CDR2 reads SQIVND (reference sequence). Trimming at V came to 4 bases and at J to 4 bases, leaving 4 bases not matched to a gene. This CDR3 spans 14 amino acids. CDR3 bases: TGTGCCAGTAGTACGATGGGACAGGGCACTGAAGCTTTCTTT. It translates to CASSTMGQGTEAFF.

This clonotype was seen a few times. This chain uses TRBV20-1 with TRBJ1-5, with TRBD1 matching 7 bases. CDR3 length equals 13 residues. Trimming removed 6 bases from V and 3 bases from J; junction bases left unmatched: 5. Germline lookup yields CDR1 DFQATT and CDR2 SNEGSKA (reference sequence). The CDR3 region is CSAPGQSNQPQHF. CDR3 sequence (DNA): TGCAGTGCCCCGGGACAGTCCAATCAGCCCCAGCATTTT.

This clonotype appeared many times. The rearrangement uses TRBV20-1 and TRBJ1-1, with a tentative D call TRBD1 (5 bases). Germline loops: CDR1 DFQATT, CDR2 SNEGSKA (reference sequence). The CDR3 runs to 14 residues. Trimming removed 0 bases at V and 1 base at J, with 9 bases between. In DNA form, the CDR3 reads TGCAGTGCTAGAGATAAGGGGAGGAACACTGAAGCTTTCTTT. Translating gives CSARDKGRNTEAFF.

The J gene is TRBJ2-2, the V gene TRBV29-1, with D tentatively TRBD1 (5 bases). The V end lost 7 bases, the J end lost 5 bases, and 17 bases lay between the germline ends. The CDR3 covers 14 residues. The germline CDR1 and CDR2 sequences are SQVTM and ANQGSEA. CDR3 DNA sequence: TGCAGCGCCGCAGTCCAGGGTTTGACCGGGGAGCTGTTTTTT. It codes for CSAAVQGLTGELFF.

V usage is TRBV6-5 and J usage is TRBJ1-6; D remains unclear. The CDR3 length is 13 residues. Germline-derived CDR1 and CDR2 are MNHEY and SVGAGI. Deletions cut 8 bases from V and 8 bases from J, with 13 bases between. CDR3 in DNA: TGTGCCAGCCAAGAAGAGCCCGATTCACCCCTCCACTTT. Translated, it gives CASQEEPDSPLHF.

This chain connects TRBV6-6 to TRBJ2-1; TRBD1 might be the D (6 bases). V lost 5 bases, J lost 3 bases, and 17 bases lay in between. The CDR3 consists of 16 residues. In germline, CDR1 is MNHNY, CDR2 SVGAGI (reference sequence). The CDR3 here is CASSPAAGANYNEQFF. In nucleotides, the CDR3 is TGTGCCAGCAGTCCAGCAGCAGGGGCTAACTACAATGAGCAGTTCTTC.

This clonotype was recorded once. V usage is TRBV7-9 and J usage is TRBJ1-2, with D hard to call. The V end lost 5 bases, the J end lost 6 bases, and 13 bases lay between the germline ends. The CDR3 covers 13 residues. CDR1 and CDR2 from the germline V gene are SEHNR and FQNEAQ (reference sequence). CDR3 residues: CASSPDGLNGYTF. CDR3 sequence (DNA): TGTGCCAGCAGCCCGGACGGGCTTAATGGCTACACCTTC.

J is TRBJ1-2 and V is TRBV19; unclear D gene. With 6 bases removed from V and 8 bases from J, the gap between germline ends came to 13 bases. The CDR3 has 12 amino acids. Germline assignment: CDR1 LNHDA and CDR2 SQIVND (reference sequence). CDR3 in amino acids: CASRSDLRGYTF. The CDR3 nucleotides read TGTGCCAGTAGGTCAGACCTTAGAGGCTACACCTTC. Full variable domain (missing parts from reference TRBV19 and TRBJ1-2): DGGITQSPKYLFRKEGQNVTLSCEQNLNHDAMYWYRQDPGQGLRLIYYSQIVNDFQKGDIAEGYSVSREKKESFPLTVTSAQKNPTAFYLCASRSDLRGYTFGSGTRLTVV.